This T cell receptor (beta chain) was recovered during a study of neurological immune-mediated disorders. With V trimmed by 6 bases and J by 3 bases, 11 bases remained unmatched. The length of the CDR3 is 18 residues. Germline V gives CDR1 SEHNR, CDR2 FQNEAQ (reference sequence). Synthesis of cDNA used 5'RACE (with 10-nucleotide random UMIs). Via MiXCR, TCRdb re-called the 5' RACE reads, giving one row per CDR3 protein. This sample has roughly 100,000 distinct CDR3 sequences; under 4.5% occur once, and the top ten carry 2.9%. Regarding the study as a whole: No expanded-clone CDR3 amino acid sequence recurred across subjects, suggesting private TCR-beta repertoires. HTLV-1-associated myelopathy showed the most TCR clonal expansion; multiple sclerosis the least, below healthy controls.

This clonotype was recorded many times. Antigen specificity is unknown. Unsorted libraries were prepared from 2 million PBMCs that had been stored at -80 C. This chain uses TRBV7-9 with TRBJ2-6; 10 nucleotides align to TRBD1. The sequence derives from a woman aged 45-59 years with multiple sclerosis. Specimen: PBMCs. CDR3 region: CASRRWGQGKGGANVLTF. CDR3 bases: TGTGCCAGCAGAAGATGGGGACAGGGGAAAGGTGGGGCCAACGTCCTGACTTTC. Full variable domain (outside the CDR3, taken from reference TRBV7-9 and TRBJ2-6): DTGVSQNPRHKITKRGQNVTFRCDPISEHNRLYWYRQTLGQGPEFLTYFQNEAQLEKSRLLSDRFSAERPKGSFSTLEIQRTEQGDSAMYLCASRRWGQGKGGANVLTFGAGSRLTVL.